This T cell receptor beta chain was observed in a study of CD8+ T cells in alopecia areata. Whole-study findings and limits: Scalp specimens additionally yield sequences from normal skin's resident alphabeta T cells.

Documented treatment: oral pan-JAK inhibitor, 5-10 mg twice daily. Details on this clone: Its antigen is as yet unknown.

Reverse transcription of extracted RNA yielded cDNA, which provided the sequencing template. Data came from immunoSEQ multiplex PCR; TCRdb stores just in-frame clones and leaves some out. The sample includes 150,000 or so clones, around 86% of them seen just once. V was cut by 2 bases and J by 3 bases, with 14 bases left in between. The CDR3 sequence is 15 residues long. The germline V gene has CDR1 SEHNR and CDR2 FQNEAQ (reference sequence). The chain joins TRBV7-9 to TRBJ2-7; D possibly corresponds to TRBD2 (6 bases). The sample consisted of CD8+ T cells sorted from blood, taken at week 4, from a patient treated with tofacitinib. The sequence came from a human donor with alopecia areata. CDR3 sequence reads: CASSLLTGAVYEQYF. The CDR3 DNA reads as TGTGCCAGCAGCTTATTAACGGGAGCCGTCTACGAGCAGTACTTC.